The entry below describes one T cell receptor beta chain. There are 15 residues in the CDR3. Trimming cost V 5 bases and J 4 bases; bases outside gene matches: 6. Looked up from germline, CDR1 is SGHAT and CDR2 is FQNNGV. The sample belongs to a study of T-cell reconstitution after alpha-beta-depleted transplantation in children. Unique molecular identifiers tagged the TCRbeta library. MiXCR was run by TCRdb on the PCR reads, yielding one entry per CDR3 protein. The table lists 300,000 to 350,000 distinct CDR3 sequences, around 20% of them singletons. The source material was PBMCs, mostly from graft donor cells, sampled 180 days after TCRalphabeta/CD19-depleted stem cell transplant. This TCR derives from a male patient younger than 18 who had a stem cell transplant for acute lymphoblastic leukemia, so the T cells may come from the graft donor. The chain uses TRBV11-2 and TRBJ1-5; 9 bases are shared with TRBD1. The CDR3 DNA sequence: TGTGCCAGCAGCGTAACAGGGGGCCGAAATCAGCCCCAGCATTTT. This translates into CASSVTGGRNQPQHF. Full variable domain (rest looked up from reference TRBV11-2 and TRBJ1-5): EAGVAQSPRYKIIEKRQSVAFWCNPISGHATLYWYQQILGQGPKLLIQFQNNGVVDDSQLPKDRFSAERLKGVDSTLKIQPAKLEDSAVYLCASSVTGGRNQPQHFGDGTRLSIL.